Listed below are T cell receptor beta chains from one sample, sequenced in a study of cytomegalovirus exposure and HLA in healthy donors. Measured with immunoSEQ multiplex PCR; TCRdb has only the in-frame clones, and not every one. The sample has 150,000 to 200,000 clones, 76% seen once. Sequenced: PBMCs. All receptors come from a male donor in good health and CMV-seronegative. Both conserved end residues are part of each CDR3. D genes are given only for firm matches. Not all rows give a size; the values are once, few, many and, for expanded clones, a class.

v_call	j_call	clone_size	d_call	cdr3_nt	cdr3_aa
TRBV18	TRBJ1-3	NA	NA	TGTGCCAGCTCACTACTCAGGGATCCCTCTGGAAACACCATATATTTT	CASSLLRDPSGNTIYF
TRBV20-1	TRBJ2-7	NA	TRBD2	TGCAGTGCGATTGGACTAGACGAGCAGTACTTC	CSAIGLDEQYF
TRBV5-1	TRBJ2-2	NA	NA	TGCGCCAGCAGCCCGCAGGGGAACACCGGGGAGCTGTTTTTT	CASSPQGNTGELFF
TRBV7-9	TRBJ2-5	NA	NA	TGTGCCAGCAGCTTAACCAGGGGAGAGACCCAGTACTTC	CASSLTRGETQYF
TRBV2	TRBJ1-1	few	TRBD1	TGTGCCAGCTCCTATACAGGGGGAGAAACTGAAGCTTTCTTT	CASSYTGGETEAFF
TRBV1	TRBJ2-7	NA	NA	TGCACCAGCAGCCAATACGAGACTAGCGGGGCCCCCTACGAGCAGTACTTC	CTSSQYETSGAPYEQYF
TRBV5-6	TRBJ2-7	once	NA	TGTGCCAGCAGCAATCTGGAGGGTTACGAGCAGTACTTC	CASSNLEGYEQYF
TRBV6-1	TRBJ2-7	few	TRBD1	TGTGCCAGCAGACTAGGACAGGGAGACGTCAACGAGCAGTACTTC	CASRLGQGDVNEQYF
TRBV9	TRBJ2-4	NA	TRBD1	TGTGCCAGCAGCAACCGGGACAGGGGAAAACATCAATACTTC	CASSNRDRGKHQYF
TRBV5-8	TRBJ2-3	NA	TRBD2	TGTGCCAGCAGCTCCTATAGCGGGGTCCGGACAGATACGCAGTATTTT	CASSSYSGVRTDTQYF
TRBV7-2	TRBJ2-7	NA	TRBD1	TGTGCCAGCAGCTTGGACAGGGTCGAAGGCGAGCAGTACTTC	CASSLDRVEGEQYF
TRBV28	TRBJ2-2	NA	TRBD1	TGTGCCAGCAAGGACAGGGGGGACACCGGGGAGCTGTTTTTT	CASKDRGDTGELFF
TRBV18	TRBJ2-7	few	NA	TGTGCCAGCTCACTGACAGAGTCCTACGAGCAGTACTTC	CASSLTESYEQYF
TRBV5-4	TRBJ2-5	NA	TRBD2	TGTGCCAGCAGCTTGGGACTAGCGGCGCCCAGGACCCAGTACTTC	CASSLGLAAPRTQYF
TRBV6-6	TRBJ1-3	NA	NA	TGTGCCAGCAGTTACCCGTCTGGAAACACCATATATTTT	CASSYPSGNTIYF
TRBV28	TRBJ2-7	NA	TRBD1	TGTGCCAGCAGCATACAGGGGGCGGGGCCTAGGTCCTACGAGCAGTACTTC	CASSIQGAGPRSYEQYF
TRBV6-4	TRBJ2-3	NA	TRBD1	TGTGCCAGCAGCGGACAGGGTGGGGCAGATACGCAGTATTTT	CASSGQGGADTQYF
TRBV29-1	TRBJ2-5	NA	TRBD2	TGCAGCGTTGAGGGTAGCGGGGGGCTAAAAGAGACCCAGTACTTC	CSVEGSGGLKETQYF
TRBV7-2	TRBJ2-2	NA	TRBD1	TGTGCCAGCAGCTTAGGAGGGACAGGGGCTAGCACCGGGGAGCTGTTTTTT	CASSLGGTGASTGELFF
TRBV18	TRBJ2-7	NA	NA	TGTGCCAGCTCACCAGTTGGGACATACTCCTACGAGCAGTACTTC	CASSPVGTYSYEQYF
TRBV7-9	TRBJ2-7	NA	TRBD1	TGTTCCAGCAGCCCCGGGACAGCCTCCGACGAGCAGTACTTC	CSSSPGTASDEQYF
TRBV7-7	TRBJ1-1	few	TRBD1	TGTGCTAGCAGTCATCCTCGAACAGGGGTCACTGAAGCTTTCTTT	CASSHPRTGVTEAFF
TRBV6-5	TRBJ2-1	NA	NA	TGTGCCAGCAGTTTCGGGGGACTGGACAATGAGCAGTTCTTC	CASSFGGLDNEQFF
TRBV6-1	TRBJ2-2	few	NA	TGTGCCAGCAGTTTTCGGGTACTAAGCACCGGGGAGCTGTTTTTT	CASSFRVLSTGELFF
TRBV6-5	TRBJ2-7	NA	TRBD2	TGTGCCAGCAGGAGGACTAGCGGGGGGATCTACGAGCAGTACTTC	CASRRTSGGIYEQYF
TRBV6-1	TRBJ2-7	NA	NA	TGTGCCAGCAGTGCCAAGAGGGGGACACGGGGGGCCTACGAGCAGTACTTC	CASSAKRGTRGAYEQYF
TRBV2	TRBJ2-3	few	NA	TGTGCCAGCAGTCCTCGGACTGGGGGCACAGATACGCAGTATTTT	CASSPRTGGTDTQYF
TRBV11-2	TRBJ1-2	NA	TRBD1	TGTGCCAGCAGCTTGGGACAGGGGGGAACCTATGGCTACACCTTC	CASSLGQGGTYGYTF
TRBV4-3	TRBJ1-3	NA	NA	TGCGCCAGCAGCCAAGAGGACACTGGAAACACCATATATTTT	CASSQEDTGNTIYF
TRBV15	TRBJ1-2	NA	NA	TGTGCCTCCCGTCCAGTGGAGGACTATGGCTACACCTTC	CASRPVEDYGYTF
TRBV29-1	TRBJ2-1	NA	TRBD2	TGCAGCGTTGACTTCCCCCTATTGCCTAGCGGCTACAATGAGCAGTTCTTC	CSVDFPLLPSGYNEQFF
TRBV10-3	TRBJ2-1	once	NA	TGTGCCATCAGTGAGTCAACTAGTAATTACAATGAGCAGTTCTTC	CAISESTSNYNEQFF
TRBV6-1	TRBJ2-2	NA	TRBD1	TGTGCCAGCACCCCAGGGGGACAGGGGGCCGGGGAGCTGTTTTTT	CASTPGGQGAGELFF
TRBV7-2	TRBJ2-4	few	TRBD1	TGTGCCAGCAGCCCGAAGACAGGGGTGAACATTCAGTACTTC	CASSPKTGVNIQYF
TRBV7-9	TRBJ1-1	NA	NA	TGTGCCAGCAGCTTAGTGGGCACCCCGAACACTGAGGCTTTCTTT	CASSLVGTPNTEAFF
TRBV7-6	TRBJ1-4	NA	NA	TGTGCCAGCAGCCGGGGTCCTAATGAAAAACTGTTTTTT	CASSRGPNEKLFF
TRBV5-1	TRBJ2-3	NA	NA	TGCGCCAGCAGCTTGGACGCAGGAAGCACAGATACGCAGTATTTT	CASSLDAGSTDTQYF
TRBV7-8	TRBJ2-5	few	NA	TGTGCCAGCAGCCTGCAAGAGACCCAGTACTTC	CASSLQETQYF
TRBV5-1	TRBJ2-5	NA	NA	TGCGCCAGCAGCCAATCGGGCCCGCTAGCCACCGAAGAGACCCAGTACTTC	CASSQSGPLATEETQYF
TRBV19	TRBJ2-2	NA	NA	TGTGCCAGTAGTCACCGACGGGTTTTCCAAACCGGGGAGCTGTTTTTT	CASSHRRVFQTGELFF
TRBV19	TRBJ1-5	NA	TRBD1	TGTGCCAGTAGTATGTCCGCCGGACAGGGGAAATATCAGCCCCAGCATTTT	CASSMSAGQGKYQPQHF
TRBV7-2	TRBJ2-5	NA	NA	TGTGCCAGCAGCTTTTCGGGGAGGCAGGAGACCCAGTACTTC	CASSFSGRQETQYF
TRBV19	TRBJ2-3	NA	NA	TGTGCCAGTAGTACTCCGCAGGGAACCACAGATACGCAGTATTTT	CASSTPQGTTDTQYF
TRBV9	TRBJ2-1	NA	TRBD2	TGTGCCAGCAGCGCTTTAGCGGGGGGGCCGAATGAGCAGTTCTTC	CASSALAGGPNEQFF
TRBV29-1	TRBJ1-4	NA	NA	TGCAGCGCAGGAGGGGGGAGGGATGAAAAACTGTTTTTT	CSAGGGRDEKLFF
TRBV5-1	TRBJ1-1	NA	NA	TGCGCCAGCAGCTTGTATCCGGGAGCGGACACTGAAGCTTTCTTT	CASSLYPGADTEAFF
TRBV10-3	TRBJ1-1	NA	TRBD1	TGTGCCATCAGTGGTGGGGCAGGCGCAACAGGGGCTGTCCAAGCTTTCTTT	CAISGGAGATGAVQAFF
TRBV7-9	TRBJ2-1	NA	NA	TGTTCCACCGAAGGAGGGCCGAATAATTTGGGCTACAATGAGCAGTTCTTC	CSTEGGPNNLGYNEQFF
TRBV6-1	TRBJ2-6	NA	NA	TGTGCCAGCAGTGACCAGGGGCTCGGGGCCAACGTCCTGACTTTC	CASSDQGLGANVLTF
TRBV28	TRBJ1-3	NA	TRBD1	TGTGCCAGCAGTTTAGGGACGCGGACAGGGGGCCTGGCCGAGGATTTT	CASSLGTRTGGLAEDF
TRBV7-2	TRBJ2-7	once	NA	TGTGCCAGCAGCTTAGAAGTCTCCTACGAGCAGTACTTC	CASSLEVSYEQYF
TRBV29-1	TRBJ1-2	NA	NA	TGCAGCGTTTATGTGGGGGCGACGGAGGGCTACACCTTC	CSVYVGATEGYTF